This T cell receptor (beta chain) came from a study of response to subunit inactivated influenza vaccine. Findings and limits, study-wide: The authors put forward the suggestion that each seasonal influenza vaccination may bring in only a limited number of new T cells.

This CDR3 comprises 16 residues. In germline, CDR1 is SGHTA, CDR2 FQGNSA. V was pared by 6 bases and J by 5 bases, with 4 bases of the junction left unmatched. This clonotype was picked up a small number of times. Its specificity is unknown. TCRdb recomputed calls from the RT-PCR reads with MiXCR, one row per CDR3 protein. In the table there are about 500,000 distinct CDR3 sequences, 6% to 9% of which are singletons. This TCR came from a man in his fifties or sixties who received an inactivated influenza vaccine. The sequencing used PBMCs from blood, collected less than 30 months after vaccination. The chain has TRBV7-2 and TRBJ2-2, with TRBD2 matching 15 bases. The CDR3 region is CASRLGLAGGTGELFF. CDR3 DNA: TGTGCCAGCAGACTCGGACTAGCGGGGGGGACCGGGGAGCTGTTTTTT.